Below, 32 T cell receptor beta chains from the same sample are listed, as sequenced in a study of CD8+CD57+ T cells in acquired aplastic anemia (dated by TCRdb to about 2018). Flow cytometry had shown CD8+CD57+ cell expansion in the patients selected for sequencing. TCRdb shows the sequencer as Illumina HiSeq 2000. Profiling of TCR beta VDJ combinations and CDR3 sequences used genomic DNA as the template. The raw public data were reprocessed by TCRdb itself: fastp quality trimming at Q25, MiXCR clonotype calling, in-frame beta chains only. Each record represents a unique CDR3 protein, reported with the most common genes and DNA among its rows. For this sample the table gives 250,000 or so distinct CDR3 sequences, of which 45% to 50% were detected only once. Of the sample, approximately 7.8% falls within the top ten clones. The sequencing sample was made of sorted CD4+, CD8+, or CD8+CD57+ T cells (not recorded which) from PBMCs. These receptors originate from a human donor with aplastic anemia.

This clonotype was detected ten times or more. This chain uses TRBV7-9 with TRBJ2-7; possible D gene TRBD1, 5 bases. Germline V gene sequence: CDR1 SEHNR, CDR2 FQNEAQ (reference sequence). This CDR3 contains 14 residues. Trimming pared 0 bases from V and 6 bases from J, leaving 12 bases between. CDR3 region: CASSLAREKAEQYF. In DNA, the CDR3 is TGTGCCAGCAGCTTAGCCAGGGAAAAGGCCGAGCAGTACTTC.

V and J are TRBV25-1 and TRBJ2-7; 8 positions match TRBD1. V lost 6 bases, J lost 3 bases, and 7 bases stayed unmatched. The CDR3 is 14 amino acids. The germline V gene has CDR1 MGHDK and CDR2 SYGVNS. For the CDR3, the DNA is TGTGCCAGCAGGAACAGGGGGAACTTCTACGAGCAGTACTTC. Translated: CASRNRGNFYEQYF.

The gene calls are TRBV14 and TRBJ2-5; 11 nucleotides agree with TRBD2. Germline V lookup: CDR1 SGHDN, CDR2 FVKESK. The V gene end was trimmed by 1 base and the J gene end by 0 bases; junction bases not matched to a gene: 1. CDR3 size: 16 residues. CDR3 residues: CASSQGLAGHQETQYF. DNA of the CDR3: TGTGCCAGCAGCCAAGGACTAGCGGGGCACCAAGAGACCCAGTACTTC. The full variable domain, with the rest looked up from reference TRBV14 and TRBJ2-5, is EAGVTQFPSHSVIEKGQTVTLRCDPISGHDNLYWYRRVMGKEIKFLLHFVKESKQDESGMPNNRFLAERTGGTYSTLKVQPAELEDSGVYFCASSQGLAGHQETQYFGPGTRLLVL.

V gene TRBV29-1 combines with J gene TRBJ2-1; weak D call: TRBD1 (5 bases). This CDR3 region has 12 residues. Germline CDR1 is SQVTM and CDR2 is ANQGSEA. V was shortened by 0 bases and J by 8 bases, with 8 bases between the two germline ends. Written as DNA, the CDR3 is TGCAGCGTTGAAGATCAAGGGGATGAGCAGTTCTTC. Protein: CSVEDQGDEQFF.

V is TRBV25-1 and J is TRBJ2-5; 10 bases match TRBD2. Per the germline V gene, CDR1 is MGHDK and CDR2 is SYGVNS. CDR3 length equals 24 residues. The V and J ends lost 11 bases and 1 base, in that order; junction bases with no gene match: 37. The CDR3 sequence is CARSTARRGASPPRTSGGQETQYF. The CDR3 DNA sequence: TGTGCCCGAAGTACTGCTCGACGGGGGGCATCTCCGCCAAGGACTAGCGGAGGCCAAGAGACCCAGTACTTC. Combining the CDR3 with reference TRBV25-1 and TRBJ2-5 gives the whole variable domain EADIYQTPRYLVIGTGKKITLECSQTMGHDKMYWYQQDPGMELHLIHYSYGVNSTEKGDLSSESTVSRIRTEHFPLTLESARPSHTSQYLCARSTARRGASPPRTSGGQETQYFGPGTRLLVL.

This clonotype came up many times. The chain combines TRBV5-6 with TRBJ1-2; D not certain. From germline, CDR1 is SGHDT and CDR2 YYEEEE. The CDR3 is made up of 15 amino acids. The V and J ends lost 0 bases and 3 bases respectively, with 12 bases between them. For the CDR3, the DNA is TGTGCCAGCAGCTTGGAAGGGTTTTGGCACTATGGCTACACCTTC. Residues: CASSLEGFWHYGYTF. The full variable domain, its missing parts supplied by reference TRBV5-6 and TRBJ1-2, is DAGVTQSPTHLIKTRGQQVTLRCSPKSGHDTVSWYQQALGQGPQFIFQYYEEEERQRGNFPDRFSGHQFPNYSSELNVNALLLGDSALYLCASSLEGFWHYGYTFGSGTRLTVV.

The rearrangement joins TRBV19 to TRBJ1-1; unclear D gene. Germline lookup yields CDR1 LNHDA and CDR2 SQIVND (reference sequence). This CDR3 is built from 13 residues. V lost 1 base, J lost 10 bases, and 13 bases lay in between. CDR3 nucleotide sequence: TGTGCCAGTAGTATAGCTGGGGAGGGAAGAGCTTTCTTT. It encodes CASSIAGEGRAFF.

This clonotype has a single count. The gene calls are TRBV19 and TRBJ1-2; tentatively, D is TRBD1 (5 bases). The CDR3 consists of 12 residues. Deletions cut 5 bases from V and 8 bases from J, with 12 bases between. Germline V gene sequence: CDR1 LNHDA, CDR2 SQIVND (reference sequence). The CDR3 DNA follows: TGTGCCAGTAGTCAACCCTGGGGCGGCTACACCTTC. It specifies CASSQPWGGYTF.

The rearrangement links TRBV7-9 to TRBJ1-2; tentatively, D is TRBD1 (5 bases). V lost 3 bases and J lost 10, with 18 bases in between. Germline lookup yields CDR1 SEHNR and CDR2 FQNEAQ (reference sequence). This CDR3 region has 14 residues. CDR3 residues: CASSFLRRGRDYTF. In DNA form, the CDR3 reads TGTGCCAGCAGCTTTCTCCGGCGGGGACGCGACTACACCTTC.

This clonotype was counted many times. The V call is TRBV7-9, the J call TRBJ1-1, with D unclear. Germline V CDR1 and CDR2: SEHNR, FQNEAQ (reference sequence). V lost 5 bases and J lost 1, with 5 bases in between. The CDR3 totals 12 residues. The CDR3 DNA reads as TGTGCCAGCAGCCCTTCGAACACTGAAGCTTTCTTT. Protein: CASSPSNTEAFF. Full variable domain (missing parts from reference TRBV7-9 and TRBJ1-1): DTGVSQNPRHKITKRGQNVTFRCDPISEHNRLYWYRQTLGQGPEFLTYFQNEAQLEKSRLLSDRFSAERPKGSFSTLEIQRTEQGDSAMYLCASSPSNTEAFFGQGTRLTVV.

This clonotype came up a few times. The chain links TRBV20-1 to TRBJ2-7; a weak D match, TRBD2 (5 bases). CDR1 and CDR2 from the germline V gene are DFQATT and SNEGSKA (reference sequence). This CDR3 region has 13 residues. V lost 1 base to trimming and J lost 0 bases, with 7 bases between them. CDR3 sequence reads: CSARVARSYEQYF. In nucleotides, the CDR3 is TGCAGTGCTAGAGTAGCGCGCTCCTACGAGCAGTACTTC.

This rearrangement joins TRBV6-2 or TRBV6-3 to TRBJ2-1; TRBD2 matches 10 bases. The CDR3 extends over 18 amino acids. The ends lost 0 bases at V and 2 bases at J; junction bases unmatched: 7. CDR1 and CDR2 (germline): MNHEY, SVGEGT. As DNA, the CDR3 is TGTGCCAGCAGTTACTCGGCTAGCGGGAGCAACACCTACAATGAGCAGTTCTTC. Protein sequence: CASSYSASGSNTYNEQFF.

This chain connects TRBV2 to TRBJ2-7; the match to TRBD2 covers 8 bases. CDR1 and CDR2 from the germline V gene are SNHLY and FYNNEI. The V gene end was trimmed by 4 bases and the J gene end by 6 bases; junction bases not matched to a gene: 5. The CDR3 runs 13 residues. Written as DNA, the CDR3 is TGTGCCAGCAGTGTCGGGGGGGCAGGCGAGCAGTACTTC. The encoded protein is CASSVGGAGEQYF.

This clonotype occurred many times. The chain's CDR3 is CASSETSGMADTQYF. CDR3 DNA sequence: TGTGCCAGCAGTGAAACTAGCGGGATGGCAGATACGCAGTATTTT. This chain uses TRBV6-1 with TRBJ2-3; 10 bases line up with TRBD2. Per germline, CDR1 MNHNS and CDR2 SASEGT. Trimming at V came to 2 bases and at J to 4 bases, leaving 3 bases not matched to a gene. The CDR3 runs to 15 residues.

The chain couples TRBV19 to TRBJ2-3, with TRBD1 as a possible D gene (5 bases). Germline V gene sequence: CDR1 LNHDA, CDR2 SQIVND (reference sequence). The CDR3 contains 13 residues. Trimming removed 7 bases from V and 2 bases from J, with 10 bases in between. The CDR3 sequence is CASTVGVTDTQYF. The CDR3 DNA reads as TGTGCCAGTACCGTAGGGGTCACAGATACGCAGTATTTT.

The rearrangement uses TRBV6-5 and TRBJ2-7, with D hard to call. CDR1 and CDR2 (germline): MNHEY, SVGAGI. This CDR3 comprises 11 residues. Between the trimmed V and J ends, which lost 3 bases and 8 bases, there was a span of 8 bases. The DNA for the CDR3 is TGTGCCAGCAGTTATCGTTACAAGCAGTACTTC. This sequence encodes CASSYRYKQYF.

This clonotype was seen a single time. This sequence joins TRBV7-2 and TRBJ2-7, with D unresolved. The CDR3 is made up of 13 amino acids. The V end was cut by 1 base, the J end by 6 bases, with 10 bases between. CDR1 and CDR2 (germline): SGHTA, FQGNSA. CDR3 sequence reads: CASSLGPRIEQYF. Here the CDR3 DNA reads TGTGCCAGCAGCTTAGGCCCCCGGATCGAGCAGTACTTC.

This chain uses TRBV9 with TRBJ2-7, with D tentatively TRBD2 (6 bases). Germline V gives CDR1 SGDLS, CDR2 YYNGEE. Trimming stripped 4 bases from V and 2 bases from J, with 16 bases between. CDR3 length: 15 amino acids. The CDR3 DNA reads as TGTGCCAGCAGCCGGGAGAGGGGCTTTACCTACGAGCAGTACTTC. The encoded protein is CASSRERGFTYEQYF.

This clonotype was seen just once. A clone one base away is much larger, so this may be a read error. The CDR3 region is CASNQVASTGELFF. The CDR3 DNA follows: TGTGCCAGCAACCAGGTCGCGAGCACCGGGGAGCTGTTTTTT. V is TRBV2 and J is TRBJ2-2, with D uncertain. There are 14 residues in the CDR3. Germline CDR1 reads SNHLY; CDR2 reads FYNNEI. Trimming took 7 bases from V and 4 from J, leaving 13 bases between them.

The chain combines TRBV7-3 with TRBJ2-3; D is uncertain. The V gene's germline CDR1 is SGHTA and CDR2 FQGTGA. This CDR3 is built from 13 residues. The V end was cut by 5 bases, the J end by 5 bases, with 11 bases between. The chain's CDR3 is CASSPPGVDTQYF. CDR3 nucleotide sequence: TGTGCCAGCAGCCCTCCCGGTGTAGATACGCAGTATTTT.

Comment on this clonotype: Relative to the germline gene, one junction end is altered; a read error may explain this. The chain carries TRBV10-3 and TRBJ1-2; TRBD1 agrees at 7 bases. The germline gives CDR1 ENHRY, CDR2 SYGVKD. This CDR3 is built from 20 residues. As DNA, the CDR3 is TGTGCCATCAGTGATTCCACCATGGACATGGGCAGACAGGGAATCTATGGCTACACCTTT. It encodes CAISDSTMDMGRQGIYGYTF.

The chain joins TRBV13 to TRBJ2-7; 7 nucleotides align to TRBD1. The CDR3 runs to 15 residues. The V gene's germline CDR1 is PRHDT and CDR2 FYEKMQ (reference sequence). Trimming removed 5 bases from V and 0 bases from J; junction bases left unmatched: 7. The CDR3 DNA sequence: TGTGCCAGCAGCCGGACAGGAGTTACCTCCTACGAGCAGTACTTC. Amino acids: CASSRTGVTSYEQYF.

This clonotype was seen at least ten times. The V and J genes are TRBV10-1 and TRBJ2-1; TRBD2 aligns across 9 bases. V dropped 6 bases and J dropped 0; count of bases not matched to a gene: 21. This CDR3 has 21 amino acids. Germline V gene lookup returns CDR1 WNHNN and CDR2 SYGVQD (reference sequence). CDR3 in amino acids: CASSPGSDASGDSSSYNEQFF. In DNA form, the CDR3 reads TGCGCCAGCAGCCCGGGGTCTGATGCTAGCGGGGACTCGAGCTCCTACAATGAGCAGTTCTTC.

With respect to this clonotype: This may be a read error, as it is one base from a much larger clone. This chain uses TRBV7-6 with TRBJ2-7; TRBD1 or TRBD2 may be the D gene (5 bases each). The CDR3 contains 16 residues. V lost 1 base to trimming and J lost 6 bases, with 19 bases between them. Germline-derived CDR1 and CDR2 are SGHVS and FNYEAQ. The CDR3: CASSLEEAGQVREQYF. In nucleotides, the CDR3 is TGTGCCAGCAGCTTAGAGGAGGCAGGGCAAGTGCGCGAGCAGTACTTC.

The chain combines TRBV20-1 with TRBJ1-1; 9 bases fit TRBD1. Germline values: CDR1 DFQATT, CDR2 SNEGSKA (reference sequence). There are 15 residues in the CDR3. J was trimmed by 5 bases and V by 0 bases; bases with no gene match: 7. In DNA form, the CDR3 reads TGCAGTGCTAGAGAACAGGGGGCATTTAATACTGAAGCTTTCTTT. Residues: CSAREQGAFNTEAFF.

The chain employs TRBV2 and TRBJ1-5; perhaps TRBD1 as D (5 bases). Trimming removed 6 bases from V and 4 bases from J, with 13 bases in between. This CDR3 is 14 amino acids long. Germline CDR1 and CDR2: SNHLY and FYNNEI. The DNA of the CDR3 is TGTGCCAGCAGGTCGGGGGACGGAAATCAGCCCCAGCATTTT. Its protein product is CASRSGDGNQPQHF.

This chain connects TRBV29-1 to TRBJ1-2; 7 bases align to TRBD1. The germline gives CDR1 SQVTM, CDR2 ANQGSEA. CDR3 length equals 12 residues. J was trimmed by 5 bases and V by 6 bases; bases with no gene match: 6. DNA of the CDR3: TGCAGCGTAATGACAGGGACTTATGGCTACACCTTC. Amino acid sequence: CSVMTGTYGYTF. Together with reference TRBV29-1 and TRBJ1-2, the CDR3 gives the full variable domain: SAVISQKPSRDICQRGTSLTIQCQVDSQVTMMFWYRQQPGQSLTLIATANQGSEATYESGFVIDKFPISRPNLTFSTLTVSNMSPEDSSIYLCSVMTGTYGYTFGSGTRLTVV.

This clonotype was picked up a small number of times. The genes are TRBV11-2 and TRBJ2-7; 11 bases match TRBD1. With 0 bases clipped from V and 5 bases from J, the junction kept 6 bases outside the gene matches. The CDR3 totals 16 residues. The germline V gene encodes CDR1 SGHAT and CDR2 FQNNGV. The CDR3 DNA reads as TGTGCCAGCAGCTTAGAGCGGGGACAGGGGGTCGACGAGCAGTACTTC. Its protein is CASSLERGQGVDEQYF.

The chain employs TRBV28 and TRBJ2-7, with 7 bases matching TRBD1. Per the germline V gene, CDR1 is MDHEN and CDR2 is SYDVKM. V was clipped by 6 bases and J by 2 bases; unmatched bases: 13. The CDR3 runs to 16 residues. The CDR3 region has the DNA TGTGCCAGCAGCCTCCCCCCGGACAGGAGCCCCTACGAGCAGTACTTC. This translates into CASSLPPDRSPYEQYF.

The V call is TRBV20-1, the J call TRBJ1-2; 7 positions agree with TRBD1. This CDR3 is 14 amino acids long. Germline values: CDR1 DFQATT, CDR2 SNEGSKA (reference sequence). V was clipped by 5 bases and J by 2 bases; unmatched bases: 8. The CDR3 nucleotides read TGCAGTGCTCCACCGACAGGGCTAAACTATGGCTACACCTTC. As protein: CSAPPTGLNYGYTF.

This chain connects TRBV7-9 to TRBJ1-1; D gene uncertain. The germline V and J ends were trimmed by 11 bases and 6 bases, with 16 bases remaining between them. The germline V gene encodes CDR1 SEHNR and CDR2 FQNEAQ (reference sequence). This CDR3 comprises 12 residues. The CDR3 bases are TGTGCCTGGAGTGTTGCGGGAGCTGAAGCTTTCTTT. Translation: CAWSVAGAEAFF.

The chain's CDR3 is CAILSGADRSNSPLHF. In DNA, the CDR3 is TGTGCCATATTATCGGGGGCTGACAGATCCAATTCACCCCTCCACTTT. J is TRBJ1-6 and V is TRBV10-3; possibly TRBD1 for D (6 bases). This CDR3 is built from 16 residues. Looked up from germline, CDR1 is ENHRY and CDR2 is SYGVKD. The ends were cut back, 9 bases at V and 7 bases at J, with 22 bases in the middle.